This T cell receptor beta chain was documented in a study of blood T cell repertoires in COVID-19. Across the study: From T cells, B-cell-depleted T cells, or PBMCs came the material, which was cDNA or gDNA.

Data came from immunoSEQ multiplex PCR; TCRdb stores just in-frame clones and leaves some out. The sample lists about 350,000 clones, about 90% occurring once. Trimming left V 6 bases short and J 1 base short, with 9 bases between. The germline CDR1 and CDR2 sequences are KGHSH and LQKENI. The CDR3 loop spans 13 amino acids. Those enrolled, adults aged roughly 18 to 95 years, came from about two dozen US areas. In assigning cohorts, the study relied on participant-reported clinical history. The chain couples TRBV18 to TRBJ1-1; D remains ambiguous. Sequencing was done on a sample of PBMCs or T cells enriched from blood (not recorded which). The sequence came from a woman in her 30s who had recovered from COVID-19. The CDR3 nucleotides are TGTGCCAGCTCTAGCGGTACGAACACTGAAGCTTTCTTT. Translating it yields CASSSGTNTEAFF.